A single sample is the source of the 23 T cell receptor beta chains below, sequenced in a study of Ad26.COV2.S vaccination and SARS-CoV-2 variants. Libraries were prepared by immunoSEQ multiplex PCR; TCRdb keeps only in-frame clonotypes and omits some of them. The data contain about 350,000 clones, 75% to 90% of them singletons. Treatment noted: 15 to 20 received Ad26.COV2.S at low or high dose, single or two shots; roughly five received placebo; per-sample allocation not given. On day 63 after the first injection, vaccine and placebo recipients gave samples. Sample: peripheral blood, taken in a trial of Ad26.COV2.S vaccine versus placebo. All receptors come from a person aged 18 to 65 who received the Ad26.COV2.S COVID-19 vaccine or a placebo.

The chain is built from TRBV5-1 and TRBJ2-2, with 9 bases aligning to TRBD1. Germline CDR1 and CDR2: SGHRS and YFSETQ. The CDR3 consists of 16 residues. The junction had 8 bases not matched to a gene; V was cut back by 4 bases and J by 4 bases. This chain's CDR3 is CASSPPQGAVTGELFF. The CDR3 DNA is TGCGCCAGCAGCCCTCCACAGGGGGCTGTCACCGGGGAGCTGTTTTTT.

V usage is TRBV21-1 and J usage is TRBJ1-3; the D segment call TRBD1 is taken from the table without a DNA check. TRBV21-1 is a known pseudogene. This CDR3 comprises 20 residues. This CDR3 reads CASSKRPRDTYYSSGNTIYF. CDR3 DNA sequence: TGTGCCAGCAGCAAACGACCTCGGGACACTTACTATAGCTCTGGAAACACCATATATTTT.

The chain is built from TRBV7-9 and TRBJ2-5; D is ambiguous. The V gene's germline CDR1 is SEHNR and CDR2 FQNEAQ (reference sequence). The ends were cut back, 5 bases at V and 4 bases at J, with 8 bases in the middle. This CDR3 region has 12 residues. The CDR3 DNA is TGTGCCAGCAGCCCTACGATAGAGACCCAGTACTTC. Translating it yields CASSPTIETQYF.

The chain employs TRBV10-3 and TRBJ2-7; D perhaps matches TRBD1 (6 bases). This CDR3 spans 14 amino acids. Trimming took off 3 bases at V and 2 bases at J, with 11 bases between the two ends. The germline V gene has CDR1 ENHRY and CDR2 SYGVKD. For the CDR3, the DNA is TGTGCCATCAGTGAACCGGGACACACCTACGAGCAGTACTTC. Its protein is CAISEPGHTYEQYF.

This chain connects TRBV27 to TRBJ1-1; the match to TRBD1 covers 7 bases. J gave up 11 bases and V 6 bases, and 12 bases lay outside the gene matches. The CDR3 is made up of 13 amino acids. Germline V gene lookup returns CDR1 MNHEY and CDR2 SMNVEV (reference sequence). As DNA, the CDR3 is TGTGCCAGCAGACCTTTCCGACAGGGCCGGGCTTTCTTT. Protein sequence: CASRPFRQGRAFF.

The table lists this clone with a count of one. The chain has TRBV7-2 and TRBJ2-1; 12 bases are shared with TRBD2. The V gene end was trimmed by 5 bases and the J gene end by 9 bases; junction bases not matched to a gene: 8. The germline V gene has CDR1 SGHTA and CDR2 FQGNSA. CDR3 size: 15 residues. CDR3 sequence: CASSTGTSGFFEQFF. Here the CDR3 DNA reads TGTGCCAGCAGCACCGGGACTAGCGGGTTTTTTGAGCAGTTCTTC.

This clone has just one count. This sequence joins TRBV6-5 and TRBJ1-5, with 7 bases fitting TRBD1. Unmatched junction bases numbered 6, after V lost 6 bases and J lost 7 bases. From germline, CDR1 is MNHEY and CDR2 SVGAGI. The CDR3 is made up of 13 amino acids. Here the CDR3 DNA reads TGTGCCAGCAGGCAGGGGGAGGGGCAGCCCCAGCATTTT. Encoded protein: CASRQGEGQPQHF.

The rearrangement links TRBV11-2 to TRBJ1-2, with D uncertain. Germline CDR1 reads SGHAT; CDR2 reads FQNNGV. Trimming pared 1 base from V and 14 bases from J, leaving 11 bases between. CDR3 size: 11 residues. CDR3 in amino acids: CASSLGYPLTF. CDR3 sequence (DNA): TGTGCCAGCAGCTTAGGCTACCCACTGACCTTC.

V usage is TRBV30 and J usage is TRBJ1-1; no firm D call. Germline V gene sequence: CDR1 GTSNPN, CDR2 SVGIG (reference sequence). CDR3 length: 16 residues. The ends were cut back, 4 bases at V and 0 bases at J, with 18 bases in the middle. The CDR3 region is CAWIPTWGGVNTEAFF. The DNA of the CDR3 is TGTGCCTGGATCCCGACCTGGGGTGGAGTGAACACTGAAGCTTTCTTT. The full variable domain, with the rest looked up from reference TRBV30 and TRBJ1-1, is SQTIHQWPATLVQPVGSPLSLECTVEGTSNPNLYWYRQAAGRGLQLLFYSVGIGQISSEVPQNLSASRPQDRQFILSSKKLLLSDSGFYLCAWIPTWGGVNTEAFFGQGTRLTVV.

The gene calls are TRBV19 and TRBJ1-5; TRBD1 aligns across 7 bases. The CDR3 loop spans 16 amino acids. Germline CDR1 and CDR2: LNHDA and SQIVND (reference sequence). Trimming at V came to 5 bases and at J to 6 bases, leaving 13 bases not matched to a gene. CDR3 residues: CASSVGDSRSGQPQHF. The CDR3 region has the DNA TGTGCCAGTAGTGTGGGGGACAGCCGATCTGGTCAGCCCCAGCATTTT.

The CDR3 sequence: CASSLRNSGRADEQFF. CDR3 sequence (DNA): TGTGCCAGCAGCTTAAGAAATAGCGGGAGGGCCGATGAGCAGTTCTTC. The chain employs TRBV7-9 and TRBJ2-1, with 11 bases identical to TRBD2. The V and J ends lost 2 bases and 8 bases, in that order; junction bases with no gene match: 8. Germline CDR1 and CDR2: SEHNR and FQNEAQ (reference sequence). CDR3 length equals 16 residues.

V usage is TRBV6-6 and J usage is TRBJ2-3, with 8 bases aligning to TRBD1. The germline V gene has CDR1 MNHNY and CDR2 SVGAGI (reference sequence). The CDR3 spans 18 residues. The trim removed 5 bases at V and 1 base at J, leaving 14 bases unmatched. The CDR3 spells CASSPPLQGVIGTDTQYF. The CDR3 nucleotides read TGTGCCAGCAGTCCTCCCTTACAGGGGGTGATAGGCACAGATACGCAGTATTTT.

This rearrangement joins TRBV18 to TRBJ1-2; 12 bases match TRBD1. The CDR3 runs to 16 residues. Germline loops: CDR1 KGHSH, CDR2 LQKENI. Trimming took 4 bases from V and 8 from J; bases not matched to a gene: 11. CDR3 amino acids: CASSLSGTGGAGGYTF. The CDR3 DNA follows: TGTGCCAGCTCACTTTCCGGGACAGGGGGCGCAGGGGGCTACACCTTC.

This clone came up a few times. The chain combines TRBV7-2 with TRBJ1-3; D is unresolved. The germline V gene has CDR1 SGHTA and CDR2 FQGNSA. The CDR3 has 12 residues. V shed 4 bases and J shed 7 bases, with 8 bases lying between them. The CDR3 nucleotides are TGTGCCAGCAGCTCGAGACTGAACACCATATATTTT. Its protein product is CASSSRLNTIYF.

V and J are TRBV5-1 and TRBJ1-2, with unresolved D. V lost 0 bases and J lost 3, with 6 bases in between. Germline V gene data show CDR1 as SGHRS and CDR2 as YFSETQ. This CDR3 has 13 residues. CDR3 in amino acids: CASSLEGDYGYTF. CDR3 nucleotides: TGCGCCAGCAGCTTGGAGGGAGACTATGGCTACACCTTC.

V is TRBV29-1 and J is TRBJ2-1; the match to TRBD1 covers 10 bases. From germline, CDR1 is SQVTM and CDR2 ANQGSEA. The CDR3 runs to 15 residues. V was clipped by 8 bases and J by 4 bases; unmatched bases: 11. The CDR3 bases are TGCAGCATAACCGGACAGGGGGGCGGTTACAATGAGCAGTTCTTC. It yields the protein CSITGQGGGYNEQFF.

This CDR3 reads CASTPGGANYGYTF. In nucleotides, the CDR3 is TGTGCCAGCACCCCGGGGGGGGCCAACTATGGCTACACCTTC. The V and J genes are TRBV28 and TRBJ1-2; possibly TRBD1 for D (6 bases). This CDR3 spans 14 amino acids. Germline assignment: CDR1 MDHEN and CDR2 SYDVKM. The V end was cut by 7 bases, the J end by 2 bases, with 14 bases between.

The gene calls are TRBV7-2 and TRBJ2-7; D perhaps matches TRBD2 (5 bases). The V end lost 1 base, the J end lost 4 bases, and 14 bases lay between the germline ends. Germline CDR1 is SGHTA and CDR2 is FQGNSA. The CDR3 spans 15 residues. The CDR3 coding sequence is TGTGCCAGCAGCTTAGTGGTGGGAGCAGGTTACGAGCAGTACTTC. Its protein product is CASSLVVGAGYEQYF.

The chain couples TRBV9 to TRBJ2-1; TRBD2 matches 13 bases. This CDR3 is built from 16 residues. Germline-derived CDR1 and CDR2 are SGDLS and YYNGEE. Trimming took 3 bases from V and 1 from J; bases not matched to a gene: 1. In nucleotides, the CDR3 is TGTGCCAGCAGCGGACTAGCGGGAGGATCCTACAATGAGCAGTTCTTC. It specifies CASSGLAGGSYNEQFF. The whole variable domain, filled in from reference TRBV9 and TRBJ2-1, reads DSGVTQTPKHLITATGQRVTLRCSPRSGDLSVYWYQQSLDQGLQFLIQYYNGEERAKGNILERFSAQQFPDLHSELNLSSLELGDSALYFCASSGLAGGSYNEQFFGPGTRLTVL.

In this sample, this clone turned up a few times. The V and J genes are TRBV6-6 and TRBJ1-1; 8 bases map to TRBD1. CDR3 length equals 15 residues. V dropped 6 bases and J dropped 2; count of bases not matched to a gene: 8. The germline V gene encodes CDR1 MNHNY and CDR2 SVGAGI (reference sequence). This CDR3 is CASSLPQGVNTEAFF. DNA for the CDR3: TGTGCCAGCAGCCTTCCACAGGGGGTTAACACTGAAGCTTTCTTT.

The CDR3 DNA is TGTGCCAGCTCACCACCGGGGACAGGGGTGTACAATGAGCAGTTCTTC. As protein: CASSPPGTGVYNEQFF. The V call is TRBV18, the J call TRBJ2-1, with 10 bases that match TRBD1. This CDR3 region has 16 residues. The germline V gene encodes CDR1 KGHSH and CDR2 LQKENI. The junction had 3 bases not matched to a gene; V was cut back by 0 bases and J by 4 bases.

V usage is TRBV28 and J usage is TRBJ1-1; no clear D. V lost 3 bases, J lost 4 bases, and 6 bases lay in between. Germline V lookup: CDR1 MDHEN, CDR2 SYDVKM. This CDR3 spans 12 amino acids. DNA of the CDR3: TGTGCCAGCAGTTTGGTAAGCACTGAAGCTTTCTTT. The encoded protein is CASSLVSTEAFF.

This chain joins TRBV2 and TRBJ2-7, with D hard to call. CDR1 is SNHLY and CDR2 is FYNNEI in the germline V gene. The CDR3 consists of 10 residues. V lost 5 bases and J lost 4, with 3 bases in between. The CDR3 region has the DNA TGTGCCAGCAGTAAGTACGAGCAGTACTTC. The encoded protein is CASSKYEQYF.